Listed below are T cell receptor beta chains from one sample, sequenced in a study of vaccination effects on CD4 cells after COVID-19. Sequenced by immunoSEQ multiplex PCR; TCRdb stores in-frame clones only, minus some. Among roughly 70,000 clones, about 80% were seen once, and the ten largest hold around 0.9%. These receptors lack a known antigen. Source: CD4+ T cells from PBMCs cultured with HCoV-OC43 spike peptides, taken after COVID-19 vaccination. The source is a human donor who received a COVID-19 vaccine. Both conserved end residues are part of each CDR3. D genes are given only for firm matches. Rows give clone size only sometimes, using once, few, many, or a class for an expanded clone.

TRBV10-2	14	TRBJ1-5	-	-	TGCGCCTGCAGCCGAGGGGACATCCAGAGCCCCCAGCATTTT	CACSRGDIQSPQHF
TRBV24-1	15	TRBJ2-2	-	-	TGTGCCACCAGTGACAGCGGCCAAAACACCGGGGAGCTGTTTTTT	CATSDSGQNTGELFF
TRBV19	14	TRBJ2-4	-	-	TGTGCCAGTAGTATTGGGCTAGCCAAAAACATTCAGTACTTC	CASSIGLAKNIQYF
TRBV18	11	TRBJ2-3	-	-	TGTGCCAGCTCACCAGGCAGGGGACAGTATTTT	CASSPGRGQYF
TRBV2	14	TRBJ2-5	-	-	TGTGCCAGCAGTGAGGACGCAGTACAAGAGACCCAGTACTTC	CASSEDAVQETQYF
TRBV2	15	TRBJ1-2	-	-	TGTGCCAGCAGTGAAGGCTGGGGGAGGGACTATGGCTACACCTTC	CASSEGWGRDYGYTF
TRBV18	17	TRBJ1-1	TRBD1	-	TGTGCCAGCTCACCGGTCCCGGGACAGGGATGGAACACTGAAGCTTTCTTT	CASSPVPGQGWNTEAFF
TRBV6-5	13	TRBJ1-5	-	-	TGTGCCAGCAACCCTAGGGGGGCACAGCCCCAGCATTTT	CASNPRGAQPQHF
TRBV4-3	13	TRBJ1-6	-	-	TGCGCCAGCAGCCAGGGGGGGCGGAGTCCCCTCCACTTT	CASSQGGRSPLHF
TRBV24-1	17	TRBJ2-1	-	few	TGTGCCACCAGTGGTCGTCTAGGGTCTAGCCCGATCGGTGAGCAGTTCTTC	CATSGRLGSSPIGEQFF
TRBV18	13	TRBJ1-1	-	-	TGTGCCAGCTCACGGACGGACAACACTGAAGCTTTCTTT	CASSRTDNTEAFF
TRBV6-4	15	TRBJ1-1	-	-	TGTGCCAGCAGAAACGTACAGGGTGTGAACACTGAAGCTTTCTTT	CASRNVQGVNTEAFF
TRBV5-1	13	TRBJ2-5	-	-	TGCGCCAGCAGCGGGGGCCCCCAAGAGACCCAGTACTTC	CASSGGPQETQYF
TRBV6-5	15	TRBJ1-3	-	-	TGTGCCAGCAGGCGAATTGGGGAACCCGGAAACACCATATATTTT	CASRRIGEPGNTIYF
TRBV19	17	TRBJ2-2	-	few	TGTGCCAGTAGTATCGTGGGGGTCGTCACCTACACCGGGGAGCTGTTTTTT	CASSIVGVVTYTGELFF
TRBV7-2	14	TRBJ1-1	-	few	TGTGCCAGCAGCTTAGGAGGGGGGAACACTGAAGCTTTCTTT	CASSLGGGNTEAFF
TRBV9	15	TRBJ2-6	-	-	TGTGCCAGCAGCCCCGGTGTCTCTGGGGCCAACGTCCTGACTTTC	CASSPGVSGANVLTF
TRBV7-9	15	TRBJ1-5	TRBD1	-	TGTGCCAGCAATCTAGGGTCCCAGGGGGATGGGCCCCAGCATTTT	CASNLGSQGDGPQHF
TRBV6-5	15	TRBJ2-6	TRBD1	-	TGTGCCAGCAGCACAGGGGGCTCTGGGGCCAACGTCCTGACTTTC	CASSTGGSGANVLTF
TRBV2	14	TRBJ1-1	TRBD1	-	TGTGCCAGCACCAACCGGGACAGGGTCACTGAAGCTTTCTTT	CASTNRDRVTEAFF
TRBV29-1	16	TRBJ2-1	-	-	TGCAGCGTTGAAGGCTCCGGGTGGTTGGTGGTCCATGAGCAGTTCTTC	CSVEGSGWLVVHEQFF
TRBV12-3/TRBV12-4	13	TRBJ1-5	-	-	TGTGCCAGCAGTTTGTGGGATAATCAGCCCCAGCATTTT	CASSLWDNQPQHF
TRBV5-1	17	TRBJ2-4	-	-	TGCGCCAGCAGCTTGGATGCCAGGGCGATAGCCAAAAACATTCAGTACTTC	CASSLDARAIAKNIQYF
TRBV29-1	15	TRBJ2-3	TRBD1	-	TGCAGCGTTGGGGGACAGGGCAGACACACAGATACGCAGTATTTT	CSVGGQGRHTDTQYF
TRBV9	16	TRBJ1-1	-	-	TGTGCCAGCAGCGTAGGGGACACCATTTTGAACACTGAAGCTTTCTTT	CASSVGDTILNTEAFF
TRBV2	13	TRBJ2-1	TRBD1	-	TGTGCCAGCAGCCGGGACAGGAGGAATGAGCAGTTCTTC	CASSRDRRNEQFF
TRBV29-1	11	TRBJ1-2	-	-	TGCAGCGTTGAAGGCAACTATGGCTACACCTTC	CSVEGNYGYTF
TRBV19	15	TRBJ1-2	-	-	TGTGCCAGTAGGAATGTCGGGGGGATTAACTATGGCTACACCTTC	CASRNVGGINYGYTF
TRBV6-4	17	TRBJ2-5	-	-	TGTGCCAGCACTACCCTTCGGACCAAACCTGGAAAAGAGACCCAGTACTTC	CASTTLRTKPGKETQYF
TRBV2	14	TRBJ1-6	-	-	TGTGCCAGCAGCCAGAGGGGGGCAAATTCACCCCTCCACTTT	CASSQRGANSPLHF
TRBV7-9	13	TRBJ1-5	-	-	TGTGCCAGCAGCCAAACGGGGGATCAGCCCCAGCATTTT	CASSQTGDQPQHF
TRBV27	18	TRBJ2-6	TRBD1	once	TGTGCCAGCAGTTTCCTCGGGACAGGGGTCTCTGGGGCCAACGTCCTGACTTTC	CASSFLGTGVSGANVLTF
TRBV19	15	TRBJ1-6	-	-	TGTGCCAGTAGTATAGAAGTACAGGGCCTATCACCCCTCCACTTT	CASSIEVQGLSPLHF
TRBV20-1	16	TRBJ1-6	-	few	TGCAGTGCTAGTCTGGGAACTAGCTCCTATAATTCACCCCTCCACTTT	CSASLGTSSYNSPLHF
TRBV6-5	15	TRBJ1-4	-	once	TGTGCCAGCAGCTCCGGCGGTGCAACTAATGAAAAACTGTTTTTT	CASSSGGATNEKLFF
TRBV2	17	TRBJ2-3	TRBD2	few	TGTGCCAGCAGGGCAAGGGCGGCTAGCGGGAGCACAGATACGCAGTATTTT	CASRARAASGSTDTQYF
TRBV19	14	TRBJ1-2	-	-	TGTGCCAGTAGTGTGGGCCGGGAGATCTATGGCTACACCTTC	CASSVGREIYGYTF
TRBV2	14	TRBJ2-5	TRBD1	once	TGTGCCAGCATTATACAGGGGTTTCGAGAGACCCAGTACTTC	CASIIQGFRETQYF
TRBV5-1	16	TRBJ2-5	-	-	TGCGCCAGCAGCAGGACGCAGGGTGCGCCTTGGGAGACCCAGTACTTC	CASSRTQGAPWETQYF
TRBV24-1	11	TRBJ1-1	-	-	TGTGCCACCAGTGATCCAGGGGAAGCTTTCTTT	CATSDPGEAFF
TRBV29-1	12	TRBJ1-1	-	few	TGCAGCGTTTCCGACAGAAACACTGAAGCTTTCTTT	CSVSDRNTEAFF